This T cell receptor beta chain was sequenced in a study of radiation and T cells in renal cell carcinoma. Per germline, CDR1 LNHDA and CDR2 SQIVND (reference sequence). The CDR3 is 14 residues long. Trimming left V 7 bases short and J 5 bases short, with 15 bases between. A few counts support this clone. Here immunoSEQ multiplex PCR was the method, and the copy in TCRdb shows in-frame clones only, minus some. The table has about 170,000 clones, approximately 90% seen once. As for time point: blood 4 weeks post-SBRT, at nephrectomy. Specified treatment: 15 Gy SBRT to primary tumor, nephrectomy 4 weeks later. Nephrectomy followed 15 Gy stereotactic body radiation by 4 weeks. The tumor was a clear cell renal cell carcinoma.

The sequence was collected from a woman aged 45-60 years with renal cell carcinoma. Sequences were derived from blood, sampled from a patient whose treatment included radiotherapy and nephrectomy. The chain is built from TRBV19 and TRBJ1-5, with D unclear. CDR3 residues: CASTTSYLDQPQHF. The CDR3 DNA reads TGTGCCAGTACCACAAGCTACCTAGATCAGCCCCAGCATTTT.